The 31 T cell receptor beta chains reported below all come from one sample, sequenced in a study of control samples from healthy donors and cancer patients. TCRdb's table, derived via immunoSEQ multiplex PCR, lists solely in-frame clones and lacks some. The table lists roughly 200,000 clones. Specimen: blood. The receptor set was obtained from a woman aged 25 to 39 in good health.

The gene calls are TRBV5-1 and TRBJ1-3; D not resolved. Germline V gene sequence: CDR1 SGHRS, CDR2 YFSETQ. This CDR3 region has 17 residues. V was cut by 2 bases and J by 4 bases, with 19 bases left in between. The CDR3 sequence is CASSFSGVRGTGNTIYF. The CDR3 DNA follows: TGCGCCAGCAGCTTCTCCGGAGTTCGGGGAACCGGAAACACCATATATTTT. Variable domain in full (rest from reference TRBV5-1 and TRBJ1-3): KAGVTQTPRYLIKTRGQQVTLSCSPISGHRSVSWYQQTPGQGLQFLFEYFSETQRNKGNFPGRFSGRQFSNSRSEMNVSTLELGDSALYLCASSFSGVRGTGNTIYFGEGSWLTVV.

This rearrangement joins TRBV7-2 to TRBJ2-1; TRBD2 aligns across 11 bases. The CDR3 is made up of 18 amino acids. J lost 0 bases, V lost 3 bases, and 7 bases had no gene match. Germline V gene sequence: CDR1 SGHTA, CDR2 FQGNSA. The CDR3 loop reads CASSFRTSGPPSYNEQFF. The CDR3 region has the DNA TGTGCCAGCAGCTTCCGGACTAGCGGGCCCCCCTCCTACAATGAGCAGTTCTTC.

As DNA, the CDR3 is TGTGCCAGCAGTTTAGCAGGGGAAGGAAACTATGGCTACACCTTC. Residues: CASSLAGEGNYGYTF. The chain carries TRBV28 and TRBJ1-2, with D perhaps matching TRBD1 (6 bases). V was pared by 2 bases and J by 2 bases, with 12 bases between. Germline lookup yields CDR1 MDHEN and CDR2 SYDVKM. This CDR3 has 15 residues.

The J gene is TRBJ2-1, the V gene TRBV3-1 (or the pseudogene TRBV3-2); the D is unclear. Trimming stripped 3 bases from V and 3 bases from J, with 15 bases between. Germline V lookup: CDR1 LGHDT, CDR2 YNNKEL (reference sequence). CDR3 length: 16 amino acids. The DNA of the CDR3 is TGTGCCAGCAGCCAGTCGGGTAGCTTAGGCTACAATGAGCAGTTCTTC. It specifies CASSQSGSLGYNEQFF.

The chain joins TRBV9 to TRBJ1-3; unclear D gene. Germline lookup yields CDR1 SGDLS and CDR2 YYNGEE. CDR3 length: 14 residues. V lost 7 bases and J lost 4, with 15 bases in between. The CDR3, as DNA: TGTGCCAGCGCGGACGGATCGATCGGAAACACCATATATTTT. It is translated as CASADGSIGNTIYF.

The chain recombines TRBV9 with TRBJ2-2; 9 positions agree with TRBD2. This CDR3 spans 15 amino acids. CDR1 SGDLS and CDR2 YYNGEE come from the germline V gene. J gave up 1 base and V 2 bases, and 0 bases lay outside the gene matches. This CDR3 reads CASSVSGGNTGELFF. CDR3 DNA sequence: TGTGCCAGCAGCGTTAGCGGGGGGAACACCGGGGAGCTGTTTTTT.

This chain's CDR3 is CASSYVQGVQIEQFF. The CDR3 bases are TGTGCCAGCAGTTACGTTCAGGGGGTCCAGATTGAGCAGTTCTTC. The chain joins TRBV6-2 or TRBV6-3 to TRBJ2-1; 7 nucleotides line up with TRBD1. CDR1 is MNHEY, CDR2 SVGEGT, per germline. V shed 2 bases and J 9 bases; nucleotides not matched to a gene: 10. The CDR3 has 15 residues.

The CDR3 DNA is TGCGCCAGCAGCTTAAACCGGGGAGGCTACACCTTC. Translating it yields CASSLNRGGYTF. The chain employs TRBV5-1 and TRBJ1-2; D gene ambiguous. Trimming stripped 2 bases from V and 8 bases from J, with 10 bases between. This CDR3 region has 12 residues. The germline gives CDR1 SGHRS, CDR2 YFSETQ.

The chain combines TRBV6-1 with TRBJ2-1; D not resolved. The germline V gene has CDR1 MNHNS and CDR2 SASEGT. The CDR3 loop spans 11 amino acids. V was cut by 1 base and J by 8 bases, with 3 bases left in between. The CDR3 DNA is TGTGCCAGCAGTGAAGTCGATGAGCAGTTCTTC. Its translation is CASSEVDEQFF.

The V call is TRBV27, the J call TRBJ2-1; TRBD2 aligns across 12 bases. This CDR3 spans 17 amino acids. The V gene's germline CDR1 is MNHEY and CDR2 SMNVEV (reference sequence). J was trimmed by 6 bases and V by 4 bases; bases with no gene match: 10. This CDR3 reads CASSSPRLAGATNEQFF. The CDR3 DNA reads TGTGCCAGCAGTTCGCCCCGACTAGCGGGGGCCACCAATGAGCAGTTCTTC.

This sequence joins TRBV7-8 and TRBJ2-5; D uncertain. The CDR3 is 14 residues long. V lost 1 base and J 2 bases, leaving 8 bases between the germline ends. CDR1 and CDR2 (germline): SGHVS, FQNEAQ. The CDR3 sequence is CASSLGAVQETQYF. The CDR3 DNA reads TGTGCCAGCAGCTTAGGGGCTGTACAAGAGACCCAGTACTTC.

The gene calls are TRBV5-8 and TRBJ1-6; no clear D. V was shortened by 0 bases and J by 7 bases, with 17 bases between the two germline ends. The V gene's germline CDR1 is SGHTS and CDR2 YDEGEE. The CDR3 covers 17 residues. The CDR3 bases are TGTGCCAGCAGCTTGGCCCTGATGACGGCCTCGAATTCACCCCTCCACTTT. This codes for CASSLALMTASNSPLHF.

This chain uses TRBV27 with TRBJ2-3, with 11 bases identical to TRBD2. V was pared by 6 bases and J by 7 bases, with 6 bases of the junction left unmatched. The CDR3 runs to 14 residues. Germline V gene sequence: CDR1 MNHEY, CDR2 SMNVEV (reference sequence). CDR3 DNA: TGTGCCAGCAGGGCGGGGACTAGCGGTAATACGCAGTATTTT. Translating gives CASRAGTSGNTQYF.

The rearrangement links TRBV30 to TRBJ1-4, with a weak D call TRBD1 (6 bases). V lost 0 bases, J lost 9 bases, and 14 bases lay in between. This CDR3 is built from 14 residues. CDR1 and CDR2 (germline): GTSNPN, SVGIG (reference sequence). The CDR3 here is CAWSVRGIGKKLFF. The CDR3 bases are TGTGCCTGGAGTGTAAGGGGGATCGGAAAAAAACTGTTTTTT.

This chain connects TRBV7-9 to TRBJ2-3; 12 bases align to TRBD2. Germline V gene sequence: CDR1 SEHNR, CDR2 FQNEAQ (reference sequence). J lost 5 bases, V lost 4 bases, and 10 bases had no gene match. This CDR3 has 17 residues. CDR3 DNA: TGTGCCAGCAGCTCGGGACTAGCGGGTACCCGGGGAGATACGCAGTATTTT. Translating gives CASSSGLAGTRGDTQYF.

The chain couples TRBV5-4 to TRBJ1-2; D call uncertain. Looked up from germline, CDR1 is SGHNT and CDR2 is YYREEE (reference sequence). The CDR3 consists of 14 residues. V was clipped by 0 bases and J by 0 bases, with 6 bases between them. The DNA for the CDR3 is TGTGCCAGCAGCTTGGGGGCGCCTAACTATGGCTACACCTTC. Protein sequence: CASSLGAPNYGYTF.

The gene calls are TRBV7-9 and TRBJ1-2; D unclear. The CDR3 covers 12 residues. V was pared by 5 bases and J by 5 bases, with 9 bases between. Germline V gene data show CDR1 as SEHNR and CDR2 as FQNEAQ (reference sequence). The CDR3 DNA is TGTGCCAGCAGCCCGCAAGAGTATGGCTACACCTTC. Translating gives CASSPQEYGYTF.

The chain combines TRBV7-3 with TRBJ2-1; 8 bases map to TRBD2. Trimming at V came to 5 bases and at J to 7 bases, leaving 13 bases not matched to a gene. The CDR3 spans 16 residues. Looked up from germline, CDR1 is SGHTA and CDR2 is FQGTGA. The DNA for the CDR3 is TGTGCCAGCAGCCATCAAGCGGGGGTATCCCGAAATGAGCAGTTCTTC. Translating it yields CASSHQAGVSRNEQFF.

The chain links TRBV7-9 to TRBJ1-4; no clear D gene. Per the germline V gene, CDR1 is SEHNR and CDR2 is FQNEAQ (reference sequence). Between the trimmed V and J ends, which lost 3 bases and 2 bases, there was a span of 7 bases. This CDR3 is 14 amino acids long. CDR3 loop: CASSFEQTNEKLFF. CDR3 DNA sequence: TGTGCCAGCAGCTTTGAACAGACTAATGAAAAACTGTTTTTT.

The genes are TRBV7-9 and TRBJ1-1, with 7 bases identical to TRBD1. Germline CDR1 SEHNR, CDR2 FQNEAQ (reference sequence). The CDR3 runs to 13 residues. V gave up 5 bases and J gave up 12 bases; unmatched junction bases: 12. This CDR3 is CASSLPRDSRSFF. The CDR3 DNA is TGTGCCAGCAGCCTACCTCGGGACAGCCGTTCTTTCTTT. Full variable domain (remainder filled in from reference TRBV7-9 and TRBJ1-1): DTGVSQNPRHKITKRGQNVTFRCDPISEHNRLYWYRQTLGQGPEFLTYFQNEAQLEKSRLLSDRFSAERPKGSFSTLEIQRTEQGDSAMYLCASSLPRDSRSFFGQGTRLTVV.

The V call is TRBV5-1, the J call TRBJ1-6, with D unresolved. CDR1 is SGHRS and CDR2 is YFSETQ in the germline V gene. The CDR3 sequence is 14 residues long. Trimming left V 0 bases short and J 9 bases short, with 10 bases between. CDR3 nucleotide sequence: TGCGCCAGCAGCTTGGCTCAGGTACCTTCACCCCTCCACTTT. Amino acid sequence: CASSLAQVPSPLHF. Supplemented by reference TRBV5-1 and TRBJ1-6, the full variable domain reads KAGVTQTPRYLIKTRGQQVTLSCSPISGHRSVSWYQQTPGQGLQFLFEYFSETQRNKGNFPGRFSGRQFSNSRSEMNVSTLELGDSALYLCASSLAQVPSPLHFGNGTRLTVT.

The chain carries TRBV6-6 and TRBJ1-2; TRBD1 is a possible D gene (5 bases). From germline, CDR1 is MNHNY and CDR2 SVGAGI (reference sequence). V lost 0 bases and J lost 6, with 14 bases in between. This CDR3 is built from 15 residues. Here the CDR3 reads CASSYSDSGPNGYTF. DNA of the CDR3: TGTGCCAGCAGTTACTCCGACTCGGGGCCAAATGGCTACACCTTC.

V is TRBV28 and J is TRBJ1-5; D is perhaps TRBD1 (6 bases). Trimming cost V 6 bases and J 6 bases, with 15 bases left between them. Germline V gene sequence: CDR1 MDHEN, CDR2 SYDVKM. The CDR3 contains 14 residues. The CDR3, as DNA: TGTGCCAGCAGCCTCCGACAGGACCGTCAGCCCCAGCATTTT. Its protein product is CASSLRQDRQPQHF.

This chain connects TRBV5-1 to TRBJ1-2, with 8 bases matching TRBD1. The J segment lost 5 bases and the V segment lost 0 bases, leaving 6 bases of the junction unmatched. CDR1 and CDR2 (germline): SGHRS, YFSETQ. This CDR3 region has 15 residues. CDR3 sequence reads: CASSLVRGQGYGYTF. CDR3 bases: TGCGCCAGCAGCTTGGTTCGTGGACAGGGTTATGGCTACACCTTC. Together with reference TRBV5-1 and TRBJ1-2, the CDR3 gives the full variable domain: KAGVTQTPRYLIKTRGQQVTLSCSPISGHRSVSWYQQTPGQGLQFLFEYFSETQRNKGNFPGRFSGRQFSNSRSEMNVSTLELGDSALYLCASSLVRGQGYGYTFGSGTRLTVV.

This rearrangement joins TRBV9 to TRBJ2-7; D may be TRBD2 (5 bases). The germline V and J ends were trimmed by 0 bases and 3 bases, with 13 bases remaining between them. The CDR3 consists of 15 residues. Germline-derived CDR1 and CDR2 are SGDLS and YYNGEE. The CDR3 nucleotides are TGTGCCAGCAGCGTAGGTCCGGGGTCCGGCTACGAGCAGTACTTC. Translated, it gives CASSVGPGSGYEQYF. Variable domain in full (rest from reference TRBV9 and TRBJ2-7): DSGVTQTPKHLITATGQRVTLRCSPRSGDLSVYWYQQSLDQGLQFLIQYYNGEERAKGNILERFSAQQFPDLHSELNLSSLELGDSALYFCASSVGPGSGYEQYFGPGTRLTVT.

This sequence joins TRBV6-5 and TRBJ1-2; possible D gene TRBD1, 5 bases. Deletions cut 0 bases from V and 4 bases from J, with 9 bases between. The CDR3 has 14 residues. Germline V gene lookup returns CDR1 MNHEY and CDR2 SVGAGI. The CDR3 is CASSYSGASYGYTF. The CDR3, as DNA: TGTGCCAGCAGTTACTCCGGGGCCTCCTATGGCTACACCTTC.

About this clone: Germline and junction disagree at one end, which may indicate a read error. This rearrangement joins TRBV28 to TRBJ1-6, with D tentatively TRBD1 (5 bases). The length of the CDR3 is 12 residues. Germline V gene lookup returns CDR1 MDHEN and CDR2 SYDVKM. CDR3 DNA sequence: TGTGCCTGCAGCCGCAGGGTTTCACCCCTCCACTTT. Translated: CACSRRVSPLHF.

The chain uses TRBV27 and TRBJ1-2; TRBD1 is a possible D gene (5 bases). Trimming took 4 bases from V and 0 from J, leaving 9 bases between them. Germline lookup yields CDR1 MNHEY and CDR2 SMNVEV (reference sequence). The CDR3 has 14 amino acids. Written as DNA, the CDR3 is TGTGCCAGCAGTTATCAGGGTTCTAACTATGGCTACACCTTC. The encoded protein is CASSYQGSNYGYTF.

The chain has TRBV19 and TRBJ1-2; D is ambiguous. CDR1 LNHDA and CDR2 SQIVND come from the germline V gene (reference sequence). The V and J ends lost 10 bases and 8 bases respectively, with 8 bases between them. The CDR3 is made up of 9 amino acids. CDR3 nucleotide sequence: TGTGCCACGGACTTCGGCTACACCTTC. It specifies CATDFGYTF.

The chain employs TRBV11-2 and TRBJ2-5; 7 positions agree with TRBD2. Losses at the gene ends were 3 bases for V and 2 bases for J; bases not matched to a gene: 6. This CDR3 comprises 15 residues. CDR1 and CDR2 (germline): SGHAT, FQNNGV. The CDR3: CASSFGEGLQETQYF. DNA for the CDR3: TGTGCCAGCAGCTTTGGGGAGGGGCTTCAAGAGACCCAGTACTTC.

The V call is TRBV28, the J call TRBJ2-7; 14 bases are shared with TRBD2. Germline values: CDR1 MDHEN, CDR2 SYDVKM. The ends lost 5 bases at V and 3 bases at J; junction bases unmatched: 6. The CDR3 extends over 16 amino acids. The CDR3 sequence is CASSPGTSGGFYEQYF. The CDR3 DNA reads as TGTGCCAGCAGTCCAGGGACTAGCGGGGGATTCTACGAGCAGTACTTC.